A single sample is the source of the 17 T cell receptor beta chains below, sequenced in a study of blood T cell repertoires in COVID-19. TCRdb's copy holds only in-frame clones and misses some; the assay was immunoSEQ multiplex PCR. The sample lists 190,000 or so clones, around 90% seen once, with approximately 7% in the top ten. Specimen: peripheral blood. These receptors were obtained from a man aged 40-50 years with acute or convalescent COVID-19.

The chain recombines TRBV6-5 with TRBJ1-1; D is ambiguous. The germline V gene has CDR1 MNHEY and CDR2 SVGAGI. V dropped 2 bases and J dropped 0 bases, with 7 bases sitting between them. The CDR3 is 14 residues long. CDR3 DNA sequence: TGTGCCAGCAGTTACCGAGTCATGAACACTGAAGCTTTCTTT. Residues: CASSYRVMNTEAFF.

The chain combines TRBV7-2 with TRBJ2-2, with 10 bases lining up with TRBD2. The CDR3 spans 14 residues. V shed 6 bases and J 7 bases; nucleotides not matched to a gene: 5. Per the germline V gene, CDR1 is SGHTA and CDR2 is FQGNSA. The CDR3 sequence is CASSGLAEYGELFF. CDR3 DNA sequence: TGTGCCAGCAGTGGACTAGCGGAATACGGGGAGCTGTTTTTT. Full variable domain (rest looked up from reference TRBV7-2 and TRBJ2-2): GAGVSQSPSNKVTEKGKDVELRCDPISGHTALYWYRQSLGQGLEFLIYFQGNSAPDKSGLPSDRFSAERTGGSVSTLTIQRTQQEDSAVYLCASSGLAEYGELFFGEGSRLTVL.

V gene TRBV5-4 combines with J gene TRBJ1-2; perhaps TRBD1 as D (6 bases). V lost 4 bases and J 4 bases, leaving 26 bases between the germline ends. Per the germline V gene, CDR1 is SGHNT and CDR2 is YYREEE (reference sequence). This CDR3 has 18 amino acids. The CDR3 sequence is CASSRGLGGSSVAYGYTF. The CDR3 region has the DNA TGTGCCAGCAGCCGCGGCCTAGGGGGAAGTTCAGTGGCCTATGGCTACACCTTC.

V usage is TRBV5-4 and J usage is TRBJ2-5, with D uncertain. CDR1 SGHNT and CDR2 YYREEE come from the germline V gene (reference sequence). V lost 0 bases and J 5 bases, leaving 11 bases between the germline ends. This CDR3 has 14 amino acids. The CDR3 here is CASSLDQYHETQYF. DNA for the CDR3: TGTGCCAGCAGCTTGGACCAGTATCACGAGACCCAGTACTTC.

The J gene is TRBJ1-6, the V gene TRBV5-6; weak D call: TRBD1 (6 bases). The length of the CDR3 is 16 residues. Germline lookup yields CDR1 SGHDT and CDR2 YYEEEE. V shed 4 bases and J shed 7 bases, with 18 bases lying between them. The CDR3 loop reads CASSPGWGRRNSPLHF. The CDR3 DNA sequence: TGTGCCAGCAGCCCGGGATGGGGGCGGCGAAATTCACCCCTCCACTTT.

The chain couples TRBV4-2 to TRBJ2-2; the match to TRBD2 covers 12 bases. Trimming at V came to 0 bases and at J to 4 bases, leaving 6 bases not matched to a gene. From germline, CDR1 is LGHNA and CDR2 YNFKEQ. The CDR3 is made up of 18 amino acids. This chain's CDR3 is CASSQDRLAGGTTGELFF. The DNA for the CDR3 is TGTGCCAGCAGCCAAGATCGGCTAGCGGGGGGGACCACCGGGGAGCTGTTTTTT.

V usage is TRBV5-4 and J usage is TRBJ2-3; no definite D call. Germline CDR1 SGHNT, CDR2 YYREEE (reference sequence). V shed 0 bases and J shed 5 bases, with 10 bases lying between them. The CDR3 runs to 14 residues. The CDR3 DNA follows: TGTGCCAGCAGCTTGGTTGAATCGGGAGATACGCAGTATTTT. Its protein is CASSLVESGDTQYF. The whole variable domain, filled in from reference TRBV5-4 and TRBJ2-3, reads ETGVTQSPTHLIKTRGQQVTLRCSSQSGHNTVSWYQQALGQGPQFIFQYYREEENGRGNFPPRFSGLQFPNYSSELNVNALELDDSALYLCASSLVESGDTQYFGPGTRLTVL.

The chain has TRBV3-1 (or the pseudogene TRBV3-2) and TRBJ1-1; a weak D match, TRBD1 (6 bases). Germline assignment: CDR1 LGHDT and CDR2 YNNKEL (reference sequence). The CDR3 has 14 residues. The V end was cut by 4 bases, the J end by 1 base, with 10 bases between. The CDR3 here is CASSPGQTNTEAFF. The CDR3 DNA follows: TGTGCCAGCAGCCCAGGACAGACGAACACTGAAGCTTTCTTT.

V and J are TRBV7-9 and TRBJ1-2; no firm D call. Trimming left V 2 bases short and J 8 bases short, with 15 bases between. The CDR3 covers 14 residues. Germline lookup yields CDR1 SEHNR and CDR2 FQNEAQ (reference sequence). The CDR3 spells CASSLFSGSEGYTF. CDR3 nucleotide sequence: TGTGCCAGCAGCTTATTCTCCGGGTCGGAGGGCTACACCTTC. The full variable domain, rest sourced from reference TRBV7-9 and TRBJ1-2, is DTGVSQNPRHKITKRGQNVTFRCDPISEHNRLYWYRQTLGQGPEFLTYFQNEAQLEKSRLLSDRFSAERPKGSFSTLEIQRTEQGDSAMYLCASSLFSGSEGYTFGSGTRLTVV.

The rearrangement uses TRBV24-1 and TRBJ1-1, with TRBD1 matching over 8 bases. Unmatched junction bases numbered 8, after V lost 4 bases and J lost 2 bases. Looked up from germline, CDR1 is KGHDR and CDR2 is SFDVKD. The CDR3 sequence is 16 residues long. CDR3 amino acids: CATSDHGTGPNTEAFF. The CDR3 DNA sequence: TGTGCCACCAGTGACCATGGGACAGGACCAAACACTGAAGCTTTCTTT.

The CDR3 here is CASSPLPWTDSNQPQHF. CDR3 sequence (DNA): TGTGCCAGCAGCCCTCTTCCCTGGACAGATAGCAATCAGCCCCAGCATTTT. This chain links TRBV7-8 with TRBJ1-5; D is perhaps TRBD1 (6 bases). The CDR3 consists of 17 residues. CDR1 SGHVS and CDR2 FQNEAQ come from the germline V gene. V lost 5 bases to trimming and J lost 0 bases, with 17 bases between them. Together with reference TRBV7-8 and TRBJ1-5, the CDR3 gives the full variable domain: GAGVSQSPRYKVAKRGQDVALRCDPISGHVSLFWYQQALGQGPEFLTYFQNEAQLDKSGLPSDRFFAERPEGSVSTLKIQRTQQEDSAVYLCASSPLPWTDSNQPQHFGDGTRLSIL.

The rearrangement links TRBV11-2 to TRBJ2-2; 8 nucleotides align to TRBD1. CDR3 length: 15 residues. The germline V gene encodes CDR1 SGHAT and CDR2 FQNNGV. V shed 5 bases, J shed 2 bases, and the junction held 4 bases outside the gene matches. The DNA for the CDR3 is TGTGCCAGCAGCAGGGACAGGTCTAACACCGGGGAGCTGTTTTTT. This codes for CASSRDRSNTGELFF. The full variable domain, in which reference TRBV11-2 and TRBJ2-2 provide the parts outside the CDR3, is EAGVAQSPRYKIIEKRQSVAFWCNPISGHATLYWYQQILGQGPKLLIQFQNNGVVDDSQLPKDRFSAERLKGVDSTLKIQPAKLEDSAVYLCASSRDRSNTGELFFGEGSRLTVL.

The chain combines TRBV12-3 or TRBV12-4 with TRBJ2-7; D is uncertain. CDR3 size: 11 residues. Trimming left V 5 bases short and J 6 bases short, with 8 bases between. CDR3 coding DNA: TGTGCCAGCAGTCGACGCGGCGAGCAGTACTTC. This sequence encodes CASSRRGEQYF.

V usage is TRBV6-7 and J usage is TRBJ1-1; 10 positions match TRBD1. TRBV6-7 is given ORF status, its function remaining uncertain. This CDR3 is built from 16 residues. Unmatched junction bases numbered 9, after V lost 4 bases and J lost 4 bases. DNA for the CDR3: TGTGCCAGCAGTTTAAGGGACAGGGGTAGAAGCACTGAAGCTTTCTTT. Its protein is CASSLRDRGRSTEAFF.

This rearrangement joins TRBV20-1 to TRBJ1-2; D is possibly TRBD1 (5 bases). There are 11 residues in the CDR3. Germline V gives CDR1 DFQATT, CDR2 SNEGSKA (reference sequence). Trimming removed 5 bases at V and 6 bases at J, with 10 bases between. CDR3 region: CSASRVDGYTF. The CDR3 nucleotides are TGCAGTGCTTCCAGGGTGGATGGCTACACCTTC.

In its sample, this clone was seen a few times. This sequence joins TRBV5-1 and TRBJ1-5, with 8 bases lining up with TRBD1. The germline gives CDR1 SGHRS, CDR2 YFSETQ. The CDR3 is made up of 15 amino acids. V was clipped by 4 bases and J by 6 bases; unmatched bases: 9. The CDR3, as DNA: TGCGCCAGCAGCCCGGCGGGACAGGCGTTTCAGCCCCAGCATTTT. This gives the protein CASSPAGQAFQPQHF.

The rearrangement joins TRBV28 to TRBJ2-5, with D tentatively TRBD2 (5 bases). The CDR3 extends over 15 amino acids. Trimming left V 2 bases short and J 5 bases short, with 15 bases between. CDR1 MDHEN and CDR2 SYDVKM come from the germline V gene. CDR3 protein: CASSLRSGIEETQYF. The CDR3 nucleotides read TGTGCCAGCAGTTTAAGGTCGGGGATCGAGGAGACCCAGTACTTC.